The rows below give T cell receptor beta chains drawn from one sample of a study of blood T cell repertoires in COVID-19. The assay was immunoSEQ multiplex PCR, and TCRdb's table has in-frame clones only and misses some. This sample has approximately 190,000 clones; 82% occur once, and the top ten carry 7.8%. The sequenced sample consisted of peripheral blood. The source of these receptors is a woman aged 60 to 75 with COVID-19, enrolled during active disease. Each CDR3 is given with its conserved first and last residue. The D gene is left open where the match is weak. Clone size appears in some rows only: once, few, many, or a class for an expanded clone.

CDR3 DNA	CDR3 protein	J gene	clone size	D gene	V gene
TGTGCCAGCTCACCACTAGCGGGGAAAAACAATGAGCAGTTCTTC	CASSPLAGKNNEQFF	TRBJ2-1	-	TRBD2	TRBV18
TGTGCCAGCAGTTTACCGGGGGCCTACAATGAGCAGTTCTTC	CASSLPGAYNEQFF	TRBJ2-1	-	-	TRBV28
TGTGCCAGCAGTTTGACAGGGGGTCACTCCGGTACGATAGGGCAGTTCTTC	CASSLTGGHSGTIGQFF	TRBJ2-1	-	TRBD1	TRBV28
TGTGCCAGCAGCGTATCGGGGGGCCTGGATGAAAAACTGTTTTTT	CASSVSGGLDEKLFF	TRBJ1-4	-	-	TRBV9
TGTGCCAGCAGCCAAGGCCCAGGGGACACCATATATTTT	CASSQGPGDTIYF	TRBJ1-3	-	-	TRBV3-1/TRBV3-2
TGTGCCAGCAGTTTTTACTCCTATAATTCACCCCTCCACTTT	CASSFYSYNSPLHF	TRBJ1-6	-	-	TRBV28
TGTGCCAGCAGCTTCACCATAGCGGGAGGGCCCAATGAGCAGTTCTTC	CASSFTIAGGPNEQFF	TRBJ2-1	once	TRBD2	TRBV5-6
TGTGCCAGTAGTAGCCGTGGACAGGGGCGAGAAAAACTGTTTTTT	CASSSRGQGREKLFF	TRBJ1-4	-	TRBD1	TRBV19
TGTGCCAGCAGCTCCGTAACAGGGGCCAATCAGCCCCAGCATTTT	CASSSVTGANQPQHF	TRBJ1-5	few	TRBD1	TRBV5-5
TGTGCCAGCAGTTGGACTAGCGGGGGCACCGGGGAGCTGTTTTTT	CASSWTSGGTGELFF	TRBJ2-2	-	TRBD2	TRBV27
TGTGCCCGCAGGGGCCCTCGGGGCACCGGGGAGCTGTTTTTT	CARRGPRGTGELFF	TRBJ2-2	-	-	TRBV27
TGTGCCAGCAGTCACCGGGACAGGGGGTTGTCACCCCTCCACTTT	CASSHRDRGLSPLHF	TRBJ1-6	-	TRBD1	TRBV6-5
TGCGCCAGCAGCCCCCAAGTGGGGGGAGGAGACAACACCATATATTTT	CASSPQVGGGDNTIYF	TRBJ1-3	-	-	TRBV5-1
TGTGCCAGCAGTGAAGCAAGGGGCGGGGAGCTGTTTTTT	CASSEARGGELFF	TRBJ2-2	-	-	TRBV6-1
TGTGCCAGCAGCCCTGGGACAGGCCCTTCCTTTGATGAAAAACTGTTTTTT	CASSPGTGPSFDEKLFF	TRBJ1-4	-	TRBD1	TRBV7-9
TGTGCCAGCAGTCCGGGGGACAGGGACCCTCGTGAGCAGTACTTC	CASSPGDRDPREQYF	TRBJ2-7	-	TRBD1	TRBV28
TGCGCCAGCTGCTGGACAGGGGGCATTGAAAAACTGTTTTTT	CASCWTGGIEKLFF	TRBJ1-4	once	TRBD1	TRBV5-1